The entry that follows covers one T cell receptor (beta chain) sequence. Its cognate antigen is unknown. The data originate from a study of T cell responses to AZD1222 COVID-19 vaccine. Study-level findings and limits: Two AZD1222 administrations were followed by greater Spike-specific TCR breadth and depth. Samples come after the peak T cell response, not at day 14. Close to half of all spike-specific TCRs reportedly target regions of the variants that are unmutated.

TCRdb's table, derived via immunoSEQ multiplex PCR, lists solely in-frame clones and lacks some. The table records roughly 130,000 clones, approximately 83% of them present only once. The sample consisted of peripheral blood, taken on day 0 of AZD1222 vaccination. The receptor comes from an adult in good health.

DNA for the CDR3: TGTGCCAGCAGCCCCTGGACTAGCGGGAGTAGTGGAAACATTCAGTACTTC. Amino acids: CASSPWTSGSSGNIQYF. V and J are TRBV11-3 and TRBJ2-4; TRBD2 aligns across 13 bases. Germline V lookup: CDR1 SGHNT, CDR2 YENEEA. The V and J ends lost 5 bases and 6 bases, in that order; junction bases with no gene match: 10. The CDR3 totals 17 residues.